These 13 T cell receptor beta chains share one sample of origin, sequenced in a study of chemoradiotherapy in HPV16-positive cancers (dated by TCRdb to about 2022). To prepare the library, the immunoSEQ multiplex PCR assay was applied. TCRdb holds this immuneACCESS table with in-frame rearrangements only. Some clones are missing; in checked studies, unresolved V genes explain under half, and the rest has no known cause. The sample profile shows 25,000 to 35,000 clones; around 83% of them were found once. About 2.1% of the sample is held by the ten biggest clonotypes. The sequences come from blood, collected from a patient who underwent chemoradiotherapy. The receptors come from a human donor with HPV-associated anogenital cancer.

The rearrangement joins TRBV5-1 to TRBJ2-1, with 9 bases identical to TRBD1. The germline V gene encodes CDR1 SGHRS and CDR2 YFSETQ. The CDR3 loop spans 15 amino acids. Losses at the gene ends were 0 bases for V and 8 bases for J; bases not matched to a gene: 6. This CDR3 reads CASSLDNRGPHEQFF. CDR3 in DNA: TGCGCCAGCAGCTTGGATAACAGGGGGCCCCATGAGCAGTTCTTC.

The chain recombines TRBV5-6 with TRBJ1-1; no firm D call. The germline V gene encodes CDR1 SGHDT and CDR2 YYEEEE. CDR3 size: 12 residues. V lost 3 bases, J lost 7 bases, and 10 bases lay in between. The chain's CDR3 is CASSSVSGEAFF. CDR3 DNA: TGTGCCAGCAGCTCCGTCTCGGGTGAAGCTTTCTTT. The whole variable domain, filled in from reference TRBV5-6 and TRBJ1-1, reads DAGVTQSPTHLIKTRGQQVTLRCSPKSGHDTVSWYQQALGQGPQFIFQYYEEEERQRGNFPDRFSGHQFPNYSSELNVNALLLGDSALYLCASSSVSGEAFFGQGTRLTVV.

The gene calls are TRBV18 and TRBJ2-7; no reliable D call. Deletions cut 3 bases from V and 6 bases from J, with 12 bases between. Germline V gene data show CDR1 as KGHSH and CDR2 as LQKENI. The CDR3 covers 13 residues. Written as DNA, the CDR3 is TGTGCCAGCTCACCCGGGCCCCCAGGCGAGCAGTACTTC. Amino acids: CASSPGPPGEQYF.

V usage is TRBV27 and J usage is TRBJ1-1; D ambiguous. CDR1 and CDR2 from the germline V gene are MNHEY and SMNVEV (reference sequence). With 5 bases removed from V and 0 bases from J, the gap between germline ends came to 7 bases. There are 13 residues in the CDR3. This CDR3 reads CASSPRLNTEAFF. CDR3 DNA sequence: TGTGCCAGCAGTCCCAGGTTGAACACTGAAGCTTTCTTT.

J is TRBJ1-1 and V is TRBV30; D gene unclear. V was clipped by 6 bases and J by 11 bases, with 16 bases between them. Germline values: CDR1 GTSNPN, CDR2 SVGIG (reference sequence). The CDR3 spans 11 residues. The CDR3 DNA sequence: TGTGCCTGCCTATTCCTGATCTGGGCTTTCTTT. It translates to CACLFLIWAFF.

The chain uses TRBV2 and TRBJ1-4; D ambiguous. V was shortened by 2 bases and J by 6 bases, with 16 bases between the two germline ends. Germline V gene sequence: CDR1 SNHLY, CDR2 FYNNEI. The CDR3 runs to 16 residues. The CDR3 loop is CASSERSGPGDEKLFF. The CDR3 DNA follows: TGTGCCAGCAGTGAAAGATCCGGGCCCGGTGATGAAAAACTGTTTTTT.

The chain joins TRBV6-4 to TRBJ2-5, with no clear D. The length of the CDR3 is 13 residues. Trimming pared 4 bases from V and 4 bases from J, leaving 10 bases between. The germline CDR1 and CDR2 sequences are MRHNA and SNTAGT. The DNA of the CDR3 is TGTGCCAGCAGTGGACACCTAGGAGAGACCCAGTACTTC. It codes for CASSGHLGETQYF.

This clone was found a few times. This chain uses TRBV25-1 with TRBJ1-2; D is unclear. The CDR3 sequence is 13 residues long. Trimming removed 2 bases from V and 5 bases from J, with 9 bases in between. CDR1 MGHDK and CDR2 SYGVNS come from the germline V gene. The CDR3 loop is CASSEGGRYGYTF. CDR3 nucleotide sequence: TGTGCCAGCAGTGAAGGCGGAAGGTATGGCTACACCTTC.

The chain is built from TRBV5-1 and TRBJ1-1; 7 positions match TRBD1. The CDR3 covers 13 residues. V was pared by 6 bases and J by 1 base, with 3 bases of the junction left unmatched. The germline V gene encodes CDR1 SGHRS and CDR2 YFSETQ. DNA of the CDR3: TGCGCCAGCACGGGGACAGAGAACACTGAAGCTTTCTTT. Protein: CASTGTENTEAFF.

J is TRBJ1-1 and V is TRBV19, with D possibly matching TRBD1 (5 bases). This CDR3 has 14 amino acids. Trimming took 0 bases from V and 5 from J, leaving 10 bases between them. Germline loops: CDR1 LNHDA, CDR2 SQIVND (reference sequence). The CDR3 bases are TGTGCCAGTAGTATAGACGGGACGGGGACTGAAGCTTTCTTT. It specifies CASSIDGTGTEAFF.

The chain couples TRBV5-1 to TRBJ2-5, with no clear D. The germline V gene encodes CDR1 SGHRS and CDR2 YFSETQ. The CDR3 runs to 11 residues. Trimming left V 5 bases short and J 5 bases short, with 7 bases between. The CDR3 bases are TGCGCCAGCAGGCAGTCGGAGACCCAGTACTTC. Translating gives CASRQSETQYF.

The gene calls are TRBV27 and TRBJ1-5, with no clear D. CDR1 is MNHEY and CDR2 is SMNVEV in the germline V gene (reference sequence). This CDR3 is built from 15 residues. The germline V and J ends were trimmed by 3 bases and 0 bases, with 9 bases remaining between them. This CDR3 reads CASSLSGDSNQPQHF. The CDR3 DNA reads TGTGCCAGCAGTTTGAGCGGTGATAGCAATCAGCCCCAGCATTTT.

The V and J genes are TRBV6-1 and TRBJ2-1, with 11 bases fitting TRBD2. CDR3 length: 15 residues. CDR1 MNHNS and CDR2 SASEGT come from the germline V gene. The trim removed 0 bases at V and 7 bases at J, leaving 2 bases unmatched. Here the CDR3 reads CASSEATSGANEQFF. Here the CDR3 DNA reads TGTGCCAGCAGTGAAGCGACTAGCGGGGCAAATGAGCAGTTCTTC.